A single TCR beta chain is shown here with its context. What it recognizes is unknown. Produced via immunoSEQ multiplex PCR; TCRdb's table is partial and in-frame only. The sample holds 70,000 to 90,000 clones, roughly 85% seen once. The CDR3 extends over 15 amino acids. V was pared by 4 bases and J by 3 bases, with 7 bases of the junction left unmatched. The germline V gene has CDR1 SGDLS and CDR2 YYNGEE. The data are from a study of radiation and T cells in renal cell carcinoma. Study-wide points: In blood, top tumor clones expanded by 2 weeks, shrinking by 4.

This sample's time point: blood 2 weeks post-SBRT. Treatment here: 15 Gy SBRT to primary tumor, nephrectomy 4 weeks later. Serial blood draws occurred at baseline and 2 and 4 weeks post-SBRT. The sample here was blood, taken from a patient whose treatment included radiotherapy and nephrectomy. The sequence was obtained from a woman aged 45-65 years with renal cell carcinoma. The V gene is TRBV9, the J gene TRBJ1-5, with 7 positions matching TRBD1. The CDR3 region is CASSPSTGVNQPQHF. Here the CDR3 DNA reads TGTGCCAGCAGCCCCTCAACAGGGGTCAATCAGCCCCAGCATTTT.